This TCR beta chain was sequenced in a study of CD8+CD57+ T cells in acquired aplastic anemia. Study-level results: The study found no significant CD8+ Simpson's diversity difference between patients and controls. The study identified 25 to 30 CD8+ CDR3 sequences shared by patients and controls.

Using genomic DNA as the template, TCR beta VDJ and CDR3 profiling was carried out. Each CDR3 protein gets one entry after TCRdb re-called the reads with MiXCR. The sample yields a few hundred thousand distinct CDR3 sequences, roughly 34% seen once. Selection for sequencing was limited to patients who had shown CD8+CD57+ cell expansion by flow cytometry. In all patients, the disease was severe acquired aplastic anemia. Regarding this clonotype: Antigen: not known.

This receptor was identified in a human donor with aplastic anemia. Sequencing was performed on sorted CD4+, CD8+, or CD8+CD57+ T cells (not recorded which) from PBMCs.

This chain's CDR3 is CASSSPRNEQFF. The DNA of the CDR3 is TGTGCCAGCAGCTCACCACGCAATGAGCAGTTCTTC. The gene calls are TRBV3-1 and TRBJ2-1; no clear D. V was trimmed by 5 bases and J by 6 bases, leaving 8 bases between them. Per germline, CDR1 LGHDT and CDR2 YNNKEL (reference sequence). The CDR3 has 12 amino acids.